This T cell receptor (beta chain) was found in a study of blood T cell repertoires in COVID-19. Measured with immunoSEQ multiplex PCR; TCRdb has only the in-frame clones, and not every one. In the table there are about 73,000 clones, 65% to 85% of which are singletons. The V gene's germline CDR1 is LGHNA and CDR2 YNFKEQ. Losses at the gene ends were 3 bases for V and 1 base for J; bases not matched to a gene: 2. CDR3 length: 15 residues. The source is a woman between 55 and 75 years old with acute or convalescent COVID-19. The chain recombines TRBV4-2 with TRBJ1-1, with 10 nucleotides matching TRBD1. What was sequenced was peripheral blood. This chain's CDR3 is CASSHWDRGNTEAFF. The CDR3 nucleotides are TGTGCCAGCAGCCATTGGGACAGGGGGAACACTGAAGCTTTCTTT.